These 22 T cell receptor beta chains came from one sample sequenced in a study of shared clonotypes between healthy human individuals. Method: immunoSEQ multiplex PCR; TCRdb's copy keeps in-frame clones and lacks some. Of 2 million to 2.5 million clones listed, around 92% were seen once; the top ten hold around 0.35%. The sequenced material came from naive CD4+ T cells from PBMCs. As to subset: CD45RA+ positively selected. The origin of the receptors is a man between 18 and 35 years old in good health. Some clones in this sample may be carry-over from other donors' samples.

The chain links TRBV6-5 to TRBJ1-1; possibly TRBD1 for D (5 bases). V lost 6 bases and J lost 1, with 12 bases in between. Germline V lookup: CDR1 MNHEY, CDR2 SVGAGI. The CDR3 has 14 residues. CDR3 amino acids: CASREGTGNTEAFF. DNA of the CDR3: TGTGCCAGCAGGGAAGGGACGGGGAACACTGAAGCTTTCTTT.

The J gene is TRBJ2-2, the V gene TRBV6-5, with D perhaps TRBD2 (5 bases). The V end lost 2 bases, the J end lost 1 base, and 8 bases lay between the germline ends. From germline, CDR1 is MNHEY and CDR2 SVGAGI. The CDR3 has 15 residues. The CDR3 is CASSYRGRNTGELFF. In DNA form, the CDR3 reads TGTGCCAGCAGTTACCGTGGGAGGAACACCGGGGAGCTGTTTTTT.

This chain joins TRBV18 and TRBJ2-5; TRBD1 is a possible D gene (6 bases). The V gene's germline CDR1 is KGHSH and CDR2 LQKENI. There are 15 residues in the CDR3. Trimming stripped 3 bases from V and 3 bases from J, with 14 bases between. The DNA of the CDR3 is TGTGCCAGCTCACCCCCTGGACAGCTCAAAGAGACCCAGTACTTC. Translated: CASSPPGQLKETQYF. The full variable domain, completed using reference TRBV18 and TRBJ2-5, is NAGVMQNPRHLVRRRGQEARLRCSPMKGHSHVYWYRQLPEEGLKFMVYLQKENIIDESGMPKERFSAEFPKEGPSILRIQQVVRGDSAAYFCASSPPGQLKETQYFGPGTRLLVL.

The chain carries TRBV11-3 and TRBJ2-7; no definite D call. The V and J ends lost 0 bases and 7 bases respectively, with 10 bases between them. The CDR3 totals 13 residues. The V gene's germline CDR1 is SGHNT and CDR2 YENEEA. For the CDR3, the DNA is TGTGCCAGCAGCTTAGAGTTTGGTAGGGAGCAGTACTTC. Its translation is CASSLEFGREQYF. Full variable domain (remainder filled in from reference TRBV11-3 and TRBJ2-7): EAGVVQSPRYKIIEKKQPVAFWCNPISGHNTLYWYLQNLGQGPELLIRYENEEAVDDSQLPKDRFSAERLKGVDSTLKIQPAELGDSAVYLCASSLEFGREQYFGPGTRLTVT.

The genes are TRBV10-3 and TRBJ1-2; perhaps TRBD1 as D (5 bases). V gave up 5 bases and J gave up 7 bases, with 11 bases separating them. The CDR3 has 12 amino acids. Looked up from germline, CDR1 is ENHRY and CDR2 is SYGVKD. The CDR3 DNA reads TGTGCCATCAGTTCAGGGTTGGGTGGCTACACCTTC. Residues: CAISSGLGGYTF.

The chain uses TRBV11-2 and TRBJ1-4, with a weak D call TRBD1 (5 bases). CDR1 and CDR2 from the germline V gene are SGHAT and FQNNGV. The CDR3 sequence is 16 residues long. The V and J ends lost 1 base and 8 bases respectively, with 17 bases between them. The CDR3 coding sequence is TGTGCCAGCAGCTTAGGTCGACAGCCGGTAGGGGAAAAACTGTTTTTT. Its translation: CASSLGRQPVGEKLFF.

The DNA for the CDR3 is TGCGCCAGCAGAGGAAGGGACAGGATGGGGACAGATACGCAGTATTTT. Its protein product is CASRGRDRMGTDTQYF. The rearrangement uses TRBV5-1 and TRBJ2-3, with 8 bases aligning to TRBD1. This CDR3 has 16 residues. Per germline, CDR1 SGHRS and CDR2 YFSETQ. After removal of 5 bases from V and 3 bases from J, the junction contained 11 bases not matched to a gene.

This clone was found once. This rearrangement joins TRBV4-2 to TRBJ2-3, with 8 bases identical to TRBD1. J gave up 4 bases and V 0 bases, and 6 bases lay outside the gene matches. This CDR3 has 16 residues. Germline values: CDR1 LGHNA, CDR2 YNFKEQ. This CDR3 reads CASSQDLRQGSDTQYF. The CDR3 nucleotides read TGTGCCAGCAGCCAAGATCTGAGACAGGGGTCAGATACGCAGTATTTT.

The chain employs TRBV5-1 and TRBJ1-2; 7 bases are a match to TRBD1. V shed 4 bases and J 0 bases; nucleotides not matched to a gene: 6. CDR3 size: 15 residues. Germline CDR1 and CDR2: SGHRS and YFSETQ. CDR3 amino acids: CASSGGTDANYGYTF. The CDR3 bases are TGCGCCAGCAGCGGGGGGACAGACGCTAACTATGGCTACACCTTC.

The V and J genes are TRBV2 and TRBJ2-5; D not certain. Germline CDR1 reads SNHLY; CDR2 reads FYNNEI. This CDR3 spans 14 amino acids. Trimming left V 6 bases short and J 5 bases short, with 16 bases between. CDR3 coding DNA: TGTGCCAGCAGATCGGACCGAAATGGGGAGACCCAGTACTTC. It translates to CASRSDRNGETQYF.

V gene TRBV28 combines with J gene TRBJ1-1, with D perhaps matching TRBD1 (6 bases). V dropped 5 bases and J dropped 1 base, with 14 bases sitting between them. The germline gives CDR1 MDHEN, CDR2 SYDVKM. This CDR3 contains 15 residues. CDR3 region: CASSNRTVRNTEAFF. CDR3 DNA: TGTGCCAGCAGTAACCGGACAGTCAGGAACACTGAAGCTTTCTTT.

The V call is TRBV29-1, the J call TRBJ2-2; TRBD2 might be the D (6 bases). There are 15 residues in the CDR3. V dropped 1 base and J dropped 0 bases, with 9 bases sitting between them. Germline V gene data show CDR1 as SQVTM and CDR2 as ANQGSEA. The CDR3: CSVEGGGTNTGELFF. The CDR3 DNA reads TGCAGCGTTGAAGGGGGAGGTACGAACACCGGGGAGCTGTTTTTT.

The rearrangement joins TRBV11-2 to TRBJ2-7; 11 bases are a match to TRBD1. Germline CDR1 and CDR2: SGHAT and FQNNGV. The CDR3 runs 16 residues. With 5 bases clipped from V and 4 bases from J, the junction kept 10 bases outside the gene matches. The CDR3 region has the DNA TGTGCCAGCAGCACGCTTAAGGGACAGGGGGATTACGAGCAGTACTTC. Its protein product is CASSTLKGQGDYEQYF.

The chain links TRBV4-1 to TRBJ1-5; D ambiguous. CDR3 size: 14 residues. The germline V gene has CDR1 MGHRA and CDR2 YSYEKL. V lost 0 bases and J 5 bases, leaving 8 bases between the germline ends. This CDR3 reads CASSQDHGDQPQHF. The CDR3, as DNA: TGCGCCAGCAGCCAAGATCACGGCGATCAGCCCCAGCATTTT.

Comments on this clone: Other DNA sequences in this specimen translate into the identical CDR3. The chain has TRBV18 and TRBJ2-3, with D possibly TRBD2 on 5 matching bases. The CDR3 has 13 amino acids. V shed 5 bases and J shed 0 bases, with 6 bases lying between them. CDR1 and CDR2 (germline): KGHSH, LQKENI. The CDR3 protein is CASSSGSTDTQYF. The CDR3 DNA is TGTGCCAGCTCAAGCGGTAGCACAGATACGCAGTATTTT.

This chain joins TRBV6-5 and TRBJ1-1; no definite D call. Germline values: CDR1 MNHEY, CDR2 SVGAGI. The CDR3 loop spans 13 amino acids. Trimming took 5 bases from V and 0 from J, leaving 7 bases between them. CDR3 sequence: CASSRLMNTEAFF. The DNA of the CDR3 is TGTGCCAGCAGTAGACTGATGAACACTGAAGCTTTCTTT.

The V and J genes are TRBV5-5 and TRBJ1-4; 7 bases align to TRBD1. The junction had 4 bases not matched to a gene; V was cut back by 3 bases and J by 8 bases. The length of the CDR3 is 13 residues. Germline loops: CDR1 SGHKS, CDR2 YYEKEE (reference sequence). In nucleotides, the CDR3 is TGTGCCAGCAGCTCCGACAGGGAAGAAAAACTGTTTTTT. Its protein product is CASSSDREEKLFF.

The chain joins TRBV5-5 to TRBJ2-5; 8 nucleotides match TRBD2. The end of the DNA aligns better with TRBJ2-7, so the J call may be wrong. Looked up from germline, CDR1 is SGHKS and CDR2 is YYEKEE (reference sequence). This CDR3 has 18 residues. CDR3 sequence (DNA): TGTGCCAGCAGCTCGGTAGGGGCGGGAGGAACCAAGTACTACGAGCAGTACTTC. This codes for CASSSVGAGGTKYYEQYF.

CDR3 amino acids: CASSWDRGSGNTIYF. CDR3 DNA sequence: TGCGCCAGCAGCTGGGACAGGGGAAGCGGAAACACCATATATTTT. This chain uses TRBV5-1 with TRBJ1-3; 10 nucleotides align to TRBD1. This CDR3 contains 15 residues. Germline V gives CDR1 SGHRS, CDR2 YFSETQ. The V segment lost 3 bases and the J segment 4 bases; nucleotides outside the gene matches: 4.

The chain is built from TRBV2 and TRBJ2-3, with TRBD2 matching 11 bases. Germline lookup yields CDR1 SNHLY and CDR2 FYNNEI. This CDR3 is 15 amino acids long. V was clipped by 6 bases and J by 1 base; unmatched bases: 3. CDR3 residues: CASSKLAGGTDTQYF. In DNA form, the CDR3 reads TGTGCCAGCAGCAAACTAGCGGGGGGCACAGATACGCAGTATTTT.

The chain is built from TRBV7-8 and TRBJ2-7, with 8 nucleotides matching TRBD2. Looked up from germline, CDR1 is SGHVS and CDR2 is FQNEAQ. This CDR3 region has 14 residues. The ends lost 6 bases at V and 0 bases at J; junction bases unmatched: 4. The CDR3, as DNA: TGTGCCAGCAGGAGCGGGAGAGGCTCCTACGAGCAGTACTTC. This sequence encodes CASRSGRGSYEQYF.

This sequence joins TRBV28 and TRBJ2-4; the match to TRBD1 covers 7 bases. This CDR3 region has 14 residues. Unmatched junction bases numbered 7, after V lost 5 bases and J lost 6 bases. Germline values: CDR1 MDHEN, CDR2 SYDVKM. The CDR3 here is CASSTTGETNIQYF. The CDR3 DNA sequence: TGTGCCAGCAGTACCACAGGGGAGACAAACATTCAGTACTTC.